Following are 11 T cell receptor beta chains from one sample sequenced in a study of T cell responses to AZD1222 COVID-19 vaccine. Using immunoSEQ multiplex PCR, the repertoire was profiled, and TCRdb retains in-frame clones only, with some absent. In the table there are around 60,000 clones, about 90% of which are singletons. The input for sequencing was peripheral blood, taken on day 0 of AZD1222 vaccination. The receptors derive from an adult in good health.

The V call is TRBV6-6, the J call TRBJ1-5; TRBD1 might be the D (5 bases). Between the trimmed V and J ends, which lost 4 bases and 1 base, there was a span of 8 bases. The germline CDR1 and CDR2 sequences are MNHNY and SVGAGI (reference sequence). The CDR3 consists of 14 residues. This CDR3 is CASSFGGSNQPQHF. The CDR3 DNA reads TGTGCCAGCAGTTTCGGGGGGAGCAATCAGCCCCAGCATTTT.

The V gene is TRBV5-8, the J gene TRBJ1-4; D not certain. V gave up 2 bases and J gave up 2 bases, with 7 bases separating them. Germline V gene lookup returns CDR1 SGHTS and CDR2 YDEGEE. CDR3 length: 14 residues. The CDR3 DNA follows: TGTGCCAGCAGCTTCGGGGTTACTAATGAAAAACTGTTTTTT. Its translation: CASSFGVTNEKLFF.

The chain recombines TRBV4-2 with TRBJ2-1, with unresolved D. The ends were cut back, 6 bases at V and 0 bases at J, with 12 bases in the middle. CDR1 and CDR2 (germline): LGHNA, YNFKEQ. The CDR3 length is 15 residues. For the CDR3, the DNA is TGTGCCAGCAGGAAAGACACCCGCTCCTACAATGAGCAGTTCTTC. Residues: CASRKDTRSYNEQFF.

On this clone: Relative to the germline gene, one junction end is altered; a read error may explain this. The rearrangement links TRBV2 to TRBJ1-5; TRBD1 might be the D (6 bases). There are 15 residues in the CDR3. CDR1 is SNHLY and CDR2 is FYNNEI in the germline V gene. This CDR3 is CTSSLTGHSNQPQHF. The DNA of the CDR3 is TGTACCAGCAGTCTGACAGGACATAGCAATCAGCCCCAGCATTTT.

This clone was seen only once. The chain employs TRBV4-2 and TRBJ1-1; possible D gene TRBD1, 5 bases. Germline CDR1 reads LGHNA; CDR2 reads YNFKEQ. This CDR3 contains 14 residues. V lost 0 bases, J lost 3 bases, and 8 bases lay in between. The CDR3 loop is CASSQEGAHTEAFF. Written as DNA, the CDR3 is TGTGCCAGCAGCCAAGAAGGGGCTCACACTGAAGCTTTCTTT.

The chain combines TRBV12-5 with TRBJ2-7, with a possible D match to TRBD2 (5 bases). The CDR3 spans 13 residues. Trimming stripped 2 bases from V and 4 bases from J, with 9 bases between. Germline CDR1 is LGHNT and CDR2 is FRNRAP. Written as DNA, the CDR3 is TGTGCTAGTGGTTTGTCCGGGATATACGAGCAGTACTTC. It encodes CASGLSGIYEQYF. The full variable domain, in which reference TRBV12-5 and TRBJ2-7 provide the parts outside the CDR3, is DARVTQTPRHKVTEMGQEVTMRCQPILGHNTVFWYRQTMMQGLELLAYFRNRAPLDDSGMPKDRFSAEMPDATLATLKIQPSEPRDSAVYFCASGLSGIYEQYFGPGTRLTVT.

This clone was detected a few times. The gene calls are TRBV20-1 and TRBJ1-1; TRBD1 is a possible D gene (6 bases). CDR3 size: 15 residues. V was trimmed by 3 bases and J by 5 bases, leaving 19 bases between them. Germline V gene lookup returns CDR1 DFQATT and CDR2 SNEGSKA (reference sequence). CDR3 sequence reads: CSASRGGALGTEAFF. The CDR3 DNA is TGCAGTGCTAGTAGGGGGGGGGCCCTGGGGACTGAAGCTTTCTTT.

The V and J genes are TRBV19 and TRBJ1-5; TRBD1 is a possible D gene (5 bases). V lost 7 bases, J lost 7 bases, and 23 bases lay in between. The CDR3 sequence is 16 residues long. The germline gives CDR1 LNHDA, CDR2 SQIVND (reference sequence). CDR3: CASTAGGVSFSQPQHF. CDR3 nucleotide sequence: TGTGCCAGTACCGCCGGGGGGGTTTCATTCTCGCAGCCCCAGCATTTT. Combining the CDR3 with reference TRBV19 and TRBJ1-5 gives the whole variable domain DGGITQSPKYLFRKEGQNVTLSCEQNLNHDAMYWYRQDPGQGLRLIYYSQIVNDFQKGDIAEGYSVSREKKESFPLTVTSAQKNPTAFYLCASTAGGVSFSQPQHFGDGTRLSIL.

This chain uses TRBV11-2 with TRBJ2-1, with TRBD1 identical over 9 bases. The CDR3 has 17 residues. The ends lost 5 bases at V and 0 bases at J; junction bases unmatched: 8. Germline CDR1 is SGHAT and CDR2 is FQNNGV. The CDR3 nucleotides read TGTGCCAGCAGCGCCGGGACAGGGTATAGCTCCTACAATGAGCAGTTCTTC. Its translation is CASSAGTGYSSYNEQFF.

The V call is TRBV18, the J call TRBJ1-3; no clear D. V was trimmed by 3 bases and J by 1 base, leaving 7 bases between them. The CDR3 length is 14 residues. Germline V CDR1 and CDR2: KGHSH, LQKENI. CDR3 protein: CASSPSDSGNTIYF. The DNA for the CDR3 is TGTGCCAGCTCACCTTCGGATTCTGGAAACACCATATATTTT.

This rearrangement joins TRBV6-6 to TRBJ1-1; no firm D call. The CDR3 has 14 residues. From germline, CDR1 is MNHNY and CDR2 SVGAGI (reference sequence). The V gene lost 11 bases and the J gene lost 0 bases, with 16 bases spanning the gap. In DNA form, the CDR3 reads TGTGCCTGTAAGTCAGATGGTATGAACACTGAAGCTTTCTTT. Translation gives CACKSDGMNTEAFF.